This T cell receptor (beta chain) stems from a study of blood T cell repertoires in COVID-19. On the study more broadly: PBMCs, B-cell-depleted T cells, or T cells provided the cDNA or gDNA that made up the material.

In Seattle, patients joined the study during active infection and were tracked longitudinally. Authors' processing steps: For nucleated cells, counts were estimated from reference gene primer amplification. Using immunoSEQ multiplex PCR, the repertoire was profiled, and TCRdb retains in-frame clones only, with some absent. That table gives V, J and clone size, and the DNA gave D and trimming. There are more than 95,000 clones in the sample; roughly 92% occur only once, and about 1.9% lies in the top ten. This CDR3 is 12 amino acids long. V was pared by 4 bases and J by 5 bases, with 8 bases between. This clone was counted once.

The chain carries TRBV12-3 or TRBV12-4 and TRBJ2-5; D gene uncertain. This TCR was sampled from a middle-aged man with COVID-19, enrolled during active disease. Sequences were obtained from peripheral blood. The chain's CDR3 is CASSSRQETQYF. The CDR3 DNA reads TGTGCCAGCAGTTCACGCCAGGAGACCCAGTACTTC.